Below, 8 T cell receptor beta chains from the same sample are listed, as sequenced in a study of tumor-infiltrating lymphocytes in primary liver carcinoma. From roughly 470 ng total RNA, TCR beta cDNA was generated with a primer in the constant region. Sequencing libraries for TCR beta derived from three nested multiplex PCR rounds that used slightly modified ARM-PCR. A C-beta reverse primer was combined with TRBV1-TRBV30 forward primers in the first two PCR rounds, and each round had 10 cycles. Using its own MiXCR run on the multiplex PCR reads, TCRdb lists one record per CDR3 protein. The sample holds fewer than 400,000 distinct CDR3 sequences, roughly two thirds seen once. The source of the blood RNA was unsorted whole blood, and germline DNA was extracted as well. Sample: peripheral blood. All receptors derive from a middle-aged man with primary liver carcinoma and hepatitis B virus infection.

This clonotype appeared once. The junction does not match germline at one end; this may be a read error. This rearrangement joins TRBV4-1 to TRBJ2-3, with 8 bases identical to TRBD2. Per the germline V gene, CDR1 is MGHRA and CDR2 is YSYEKL. The CDR3 is made up of 17 amino acids. The CDR3 coding sequence is TGCGCCAGCAGCCAAGTGGGTCGCGGGAGGAACACAGATATGCAGTATTTT. Its translation is CASSQVGRGRNTDMQYF.

This sequence joins TRBV11-3 and TRBJ2-2; D gene unclear. The CDR3 length is 19 residues. With 2 bases removed from V and 0 bases from J, the gap between germline ends came to 19 bases. From germline, CDR1 is SGHNT and CDR2 YENEEA. CDR3 DNA sequence: TGTGCCAGCAGCTTAACCTCGGGCACTAAAAGCTCGAACACCGGGGAGCTGTTTTTT. Protein: CASSLTSGTKSSNTGELFF.

On this clonotype: The conserved final phenylalanine or tryptophan is absent from the CDR3, which likely points to a read error. V is TRBV28 and J is TRBJ2-7, with 10 bases lining up with TRBD2. The CDR3 has 17 amino acids. Germline V gives CDR1 MDHEN, CDR2 SYDVKM. V gave up 3 bases and J gave up 1 base; unmatched junction bases: 9. The CDR3 coding sequence is TGTGCCAGCAGTTTCACCCCTGGACTAGCGGATTCCTACGAGCAGTACATC. Translated, it gives CASSFTPGLADSYEQYI.

Of note for this clonotype: Compared with germline, one end of the junction differs, possibly owing to a read error. The gene calls are TRBV5-1 and TRBJ2-1; D is undetermined. CDR3 length equals 15 residues. CDR1 and CDR2 from the germline V gene are SGHRS and YFSETQ. CDR3: CASSLEPSSYNELFF. CDR3 DNA sequence: TGCGCCAGCAGCTTGGAGCCGAGCTCCTACAATGAGCTGTTCTTC.

J is TRBJ2-7 and V is TRBV14; TRBD2 agrees at 9 bases. The CDR3 consists of 15 residues. The junction had 2 bases not matched to a gene; V was cut back by 1 base and J by 1 base. CDR1 and CDR2 from the germline V gene are SGHDN and FVKESK. DNA of the CDR3: TGTGCCAGCAGCCAAGCAGCGGGAGGTTCCTACGAGCAGTACTTC. Translation: CASSQAAGGSYEQYF.

As to this clonotype: This could be a read error, since a much larger clone is one nucleotide away. The chain joins TRBV4-2 to TRBJ2-6; weak D call: TRBD1 (5 bases). CDR1 LGHNA and CDR2 YNFKEQ come from the germline V gene. This CDR3 is built from 19 residues. The CDR3 coding sequence is TGTGCCAGCAGCCAAGATAGGCCCTCCATTTACTCTGGGGCCAACCTCCTGACTTTC. This gives the protein CASSQDRPSIYSGANLLTF.

This clonotype appeared many times. This chain connects TRBV29-1 to TRBJ2-5; no firm D call. CDR3 length: 13 amino acids. Trimming left V 3 bases short and J 2 bases short, with 10 bases between. The V gene's germline CDR1 is SQVTM and CDR2 ANQGSEA. The CDR3 coding sequence is TGCAGCGTTGATATGGCAGGACAAGAGACCCAGTACTTC. Protein product: CSVDMAGQETQYF.

As for this clonotype: Possible read error: a much larger clone is one base away. The J gene is TRBJ1-2, the V gene TRBV4-2; D is perhaps TRBD1 (5 bases). The CDR3 covers 13 residues. In germline, CDR1 is LGHNA, CDR2 YNFKEQ. Deletions cut 1 base from V and 8 bases from J, with 11 bases between. CDR3 amino acids: CASSQGRDQGYTF. CDR3 in DNA: TGTGCCAGCAGCCAAGGCAGGGATCAGGGCTACACCTTC.